This TCR beta chain was recorded in a study of blood T cell repertoires in COVID-19. About the study: COVID-19 samples collected from the United States, Italy and Spain covered acute and convalescent phases. T cells, B-cell-depleted T cells, or PBMCs supplied cDNA or gDNA.

CDR3 length: 16 amino acids. The trim removed 5 bases at V and 0 bases at J, leaving 9 bases unmatched. Germline CDR1 reads SGHDN; CDR2 reads FVKESK. This clone showed up just once. Study processing details: How many nucleated cells were present was estimated from reference gene primer amplification. This table comes from immunoSEQ multiplex PCR, and its TCRdb copy is limited to in-frame clones, with some not included. V and J calls and clone size follow that table, whereas D and trimming were derived from the DNA. The sample consists of 190,000 or so clones, approximately 85% of them appearing once. The sequenced material came from peripheral blood. The chain uses TRBV14 and TRBJ1-2, with 7 bases lining up with TRBD1. The origin of this receptor is a woman older than 75 with acute or convalescent COVID-19. CDR3 DNA: TGTGCCAGCAGCGGGGACAGCTACCTAGCTAACTATGGCTACACCTTC. Its translation is CASSGDSYLANYGYTF. Full variable domain (remainder filled in from reference TRBV14 and TRBJ1-2): EAGVTQFPSHSVIEKGQTVTLRCDPISGHDNLYWYRRVMGKEIKFLLHFVKESKQDESGMPNNRFLAERTGGTYSTLKVQPAELEDSGVYFCASSGDSYLANYGYTFGSGTRLTVV.